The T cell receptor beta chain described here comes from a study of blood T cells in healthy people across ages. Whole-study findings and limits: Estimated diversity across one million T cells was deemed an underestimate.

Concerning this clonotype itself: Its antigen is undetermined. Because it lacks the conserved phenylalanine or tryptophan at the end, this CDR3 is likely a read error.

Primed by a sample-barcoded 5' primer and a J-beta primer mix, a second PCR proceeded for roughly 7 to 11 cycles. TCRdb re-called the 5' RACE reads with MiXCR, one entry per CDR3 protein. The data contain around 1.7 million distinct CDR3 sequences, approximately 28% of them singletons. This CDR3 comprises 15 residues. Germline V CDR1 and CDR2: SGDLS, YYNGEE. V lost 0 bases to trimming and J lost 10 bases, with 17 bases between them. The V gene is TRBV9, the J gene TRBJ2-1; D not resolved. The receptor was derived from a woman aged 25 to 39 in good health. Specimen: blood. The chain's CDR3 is CASSVVQDRNGEQFC. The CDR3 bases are TGTGCCAGCAGCGTAGTACAAGACCGGAATGGGGAGCAGTTCTGC.